The 5 T cell receptor beta chains in this list originate from one sample, sequenced in a study of blood T cell repertoires in COVID-19. Profiled with immunoSEQ multiplex PCR; TCRdb holds only in-frame clones, not every one. The table includes about 270,000 clones, about 80% detected once. Sample: peripheral blood. These receptors came from a woman aged 45-59 years who had recovered from COVID-19.

V is TRBV25-1 and J is TRBJ1-2; D possibly corresponds to TRBD1 (6 bases). The CDR3 extends over 13 amino acids. The V gene lost 3 bases and the J gene lost 8 bases, with 13 bases spanning the gap. Germline assignment: CDR1 MGHDK and CDR2 SYGVNS. The CDR3 spells CASSEPGEGGYTF. The CDR3, as DNA: TGTGCCAGCAGTGAGCCAGGGGAGGGGGGCTACACCTTC.

The chain couples TRBV9 to TRBJ2-1; maybe TRBD2 (5 bases). Trimming shortened V by 4 bases and J by 10 bases, and 18 bases separated the two germline ends. The CDR3 is made up of 14 amino acids. CDR1 is SGDLS and CDR2 is YYNGEE in the germline V gene. CDR3 nucleotides: TGTGCCAGCAGCCAAACGGACTTCGCCTTAGAGCAGTTCTTC. Protein sequence: CASSQTDFALEQFF.

This clone was counted between two and nine times. CDR3 sequence (DNA): TGTGCCAGTAGTACTTTGACAGGCCAAGGGGAGACCCAGTACTTC. This translates into CASSTLTGQGETQYF. The V and J genes are TRBV19 and TRBJ2-5, with a weak D call TRBD1 (6 bases). The CDR3 runs 15 residues. The V gene lost 4 bases and the J gene lost 5 bases, with 17 bases spanning the gap. Per germline, CDR1 LNHDA and CDR2 SQIVND (reference sequence).

The J gene is TRBJ2-7, the V gene TRBV19, with a weak D call TRBD2 (5 bases). The germline V gene has CDR1 LNHDA and CDR2 SQIVND (reference sequence). V lost 8 bases and J lost 11, with 22 bases in between. This CDR3 has 13 residues. Here the CDR3 DNA reads TGTGCCAGTTCCACCGCAGAGAGGACTCTTAAGTACTTC. Its protein product is CASSTAERTLKYF. Looking up the rest from reference TRBV19 and TRBJ2-7 gives the full variable domain: DGGITQSPKYLFRKEGQNVTLSCEQNLNHDAMYWYRQDPGQGLRLIYYSQIVNDFQKGDIAEGYSVSREKKESFPLTVTSAQKNPTAFYLCASSTAERTLKYFGPGTRLTVT.

V and J are TRBV19 and TRBJ2-5, with 8 bases aligning to TRBD1. The germline V gene has CDR1 LNHDA and CDR2 SQIVND (reference sequence). This CDR3 region has 15 residues. The V and J ends lost 5 bases and 5 bases, in that order; junction bases with no gene match: 10. The CDR3 sequence is CASSVDRGHVETQYF. DNA of the CDR3: TGTGCCAGTAGTGTCGACAGGGGCCACGTTGAGACCCAGTACTTC. Full variable domain (missing parts from reference TRBV19 and TRBJ2-5): DGGITQSPKYLFRKEGQNVTLSCEQNLNHDAMYWYRQDPGQGLRLIYYSQIVNDFQKGDIAEGYSVSREKKESFPLTVTSAQKNPTAFYLCASSVDRGHVETQYFGPGTRLLVL.